This is a list of T cell receptor beta chains from one sample in a study of technical replicates of blood from a few donors. The table came from immunoSEQ multiplex PCR; TCRdb's copy has only in-frame clones and leaves some out. In the table there are roughly 70,000 clones, 93% of which are singletons. Input material: T cells isolated from PBMCs. The origin of the receptors is a human donor in good health. CDR3s include the opening cysteine and the closing phenylalanine or tryptophan. Each record gives: J gene, D gene, clone size, V gene, CDR3 DNA, CDR3 protein. D genes are given only for firm matches. Rows may omit the clone size; those that give it use once, few, many or a size class.

J gene: TRBJ1-4; D gene: TRBD1; clone size: -; V gene: TRBV5-1; CDR3 DNA: TGCGCCAGCAGCTCCGGACAGGGGGCTCATGAAAAACTGTTTTTT; CDR3 protein: CASSSGQGAHEKLFF
J gene: TRBJ2-2; D gene: -; clone size: -; V gene: TRBV19; CDR3 DNA: TGTGCCAGTAAATCCGAGGGCCGTGGGAGCGGGGAGCTGTTTTTT; CDR3 protein: CASKSEGRGSGELFF
J gene: TRBJ2-7; D gene: -; clone size: -; V gene: TRBV2; CDR3 DNA: TGTGCCAGCAGGCCGGGGAATACCTACGAGCAGTACTTC; CDR3 protein: CASRPGNTYEQYF
J gene: TRBJ2-5; D gene: -; clone size: -; V gene: TRBV27; CDR3 DNA: TGTGCCAGCAGCTGGGGCCAGAAAGAGACCCAGTACTTC; CDR3 protein: CASSWGQKETQYF
J gene: TRBJ2-7; D gene: TRBD2; clone size: -; V gene: TRBV28; CDR3 DNA: TGTGCCAGCAGTAACCCCGGGGTAGCGGGACAGCAGTACTTC; CDR3 protein: CASSNPGVAGQQYF
J gene: TRBJ1-5; D gene: TRBD1; clone size: -; V gene: TRBV7-2; CDR3 DNA: TGTGCCAGCAGCTTAGATCATGGACAGGGAGGTCGTCAGCCCCAGCATTTT; CDR3 protein: CASSLDHGQGGRQPQHF
J gene: TRBJ2-7; D gene: TRBD2; clone size: -; V gene: TRBV6-1; CDR3 DNA: TGTGCCAGCAGTGCTAGCGGGCACGAGCAGTACTTC; CDR3 protein: CASSASGHEQYF
J gene: TRBJ2-7; D gene: -; clone size: -; V gene: TRBV29-1; CDR3 DNA: TGCAGCGTTCAAATCTACGAGCAGTACTTC; CDR3 protein: CSVQIYEQYF
J gene: TRBJ1-5; D gene: -; clone size: -; V gene: TRBV4-1; CDR3 DNA: TGCGCCAGCAGCCACCACCCCTGGGACATGAGCGATCAGCCCCAGCATTTT; CDR3 protein: CASSHHPWDMSDQPQHF
J gene: TRBJ2-6; D gene: -; clone size: -; V gene: TRBV28; CDR3 DNA: TGTGCCAGCAGTTTCGGGGGACCAAGGGCCAACGTCCTGACTTTC; CDR3 protein: CASSFGGPRANVLTF
J gene: TRBJ2-7; D gene: -; clone size: -; V gene: TRBV28; CDR3 DNA: TGTGCCAGCAGCTACCCCGGGGGTTTCTCCTACGAGCAGTACTTC; CDR3 protein: CASSYPGGFSYEQYF
J gene: TRBJ1-1; D gene: -; clone size: -; V gene: TRBV20-1; CDR3 DNA: TGCAGTGCTTCGCGTATAGAAGCTTTCTTT; CDR3 protein: CSASRIEAFF
J gene: TRBJ2-1; D gene: -; clone size: -; V gene: TRBV9; CDR3 DNA: TGTGCCAGCAGCGTAGGAGGGGGAGAGGAGCAGTTCTTC; CDR3 protein: CASSVGGGEEQFF
J gene: TRBJ2-7; D gene: -; clone size: -; V gene: TRBV5-1; CDR3 DNA: TGCGCCAGCAGCTTGAAGACAGGCCCCTACGAGCAGTACTTC; CDR3 protein: CASSLKTGPYEQYF
J gene: TRBJ1-2; D gene: TRBD1; clone size: -; V gene: TRBV29-1; CDR3 DNA: TGCAGCGACGACAGGGGCTGGGGCTACACCTTC; CDR3 protein: CSDDRGWGYTF
J gene: TRBJ2-7; D gene: TRBD1; clone size: -; V gene: TRBV5-8; CDR3 DNA: TGTGCCAGCAGCCCCGGACAGGGGGCGCCTTATGAGCAGTACTTC; CDR3 protein: CASSPGQGAPYEQYF
J gene: TRBJ2-2; D gene: -; clone size: -; V gene: TRBV6-5; CDR3 DNA: TGTGCCAGCAGTTACTCGGGTGGGGAAGCGGGCGGGGAGCTGTTTTTT; CDR3 protein: CASSYSGGEAGGELFF
J gene: TRBJ1-6; D gene: -; clone size: once; V gene: TRBV6-6; CDR3 DNA: TGTGCCAGCAGAGTGTCCTGGAGTAGGGGTTCACCCCTCCACTTT; CDR3 protein: CASRVSWSRGSPLHF
J gene: TRBJ2-4; D gene: TRBD1; clone size: -; V gene: TRBV27; CDR3 DNA: TGTGCCAGCAGGGGGACAGGAGCCAAAAACATTCAGTACTTC; CDR3 protein: CASRGTGAKNIQYF
J gene: TRBJ1-1; D gene: -; clone size: -; V gene: TRBV30; CDR3 DNA: TGTGCCTGGAGTAAAAGTAAGGGGGAAGCTTTCTTT; CDR3 protein: CAWSKSKGEAFF
J gene: TRBJ1-1; D gene: TRBD1; clone size: -; V gene: TRBV6-5; CDR3 DNA: TGTGCCAGCAGTTACTCACAGGGGGGACTGCACACTGAAGCTTTCTTT; CDR3 protein: CASSYSQGGLHTEAFF
J gene: TRBJ2-7; D gene: TRBD2; clone size: -; V gene: TRBV28; CDR3 DNA: TGTGCCAGCAGTCTGAGAGCGGGAGTAGGAGAGCAGTACTTC; CDR3 protein: CASSLRAGVGEQYF
J gene: TRBJ2-7; D gene: -; clone size: -; V gene: TRBV6-1; CDR3 DNA: TGTGCCAGCCGAAACCCGGGTTCTCGGTACGAGCAGTACTTC; CDR3 protein: CASRNPGSRYEQYF
J gene: TRBJ2-3; D gene: -; clone size: -; V gene: TRBV29-1; CDR3 DNA: TGCAGCGTTGCGCCGAGCGGATACAGCACAGATACGCAGTATTTT; CDR3 protein: CSVAPSGYSTDTQYF
J gene: TRBJ2-2; D gene: TRBD2; clone size: -; V gene: TRBV4-1; CDR3 DNA: TGCGCCAGCAGCCAACGGGGGGATGAAACCGGGGAGCTGTTTTTT; CDR3 protein: CASSQRGDETGELFF
J gene: TRBJ2-7; D gene: TRBD1; clone size: -; V gene: TRBV5-1; CDR3 DNA: TGCGCCAGCAGCCTTTCGTCAGACAGGGGTCACCCTTACGAGCAGTACTTC; CDR3 protein: CASSLSSDRGHPYEQYF
J gene: TRBJ1-3; D gene: -; clone size: -; V gene: TRBV11-2; CDR3 DNA: TGTGCCAGCAGCCCCCTTTCTGGAAACACCATATATTTT; CDR3 protein: CASSPLSGNTIYF
J gene: TRBJ1-6; D gene: TRBD1; clone size: -; V gene: TRBV4-1; CDR3 DNA: TGCGCCAGCAGCCAAGTTCCGTTATCCGCGGGACAGATGTATTCACCCCTCCACTTT; CDR3 protein: CASSQVPLSAGQMYSPLHF
J gene: TRBJ1-1; D gene: -; clone size: -; V gene: TRBV2; CDR3 DNA: TGTGCCAGCAGTGAAGGCGGGACCCCCTCGGAGTCCGATTTCTTT; CDR3 protein: CASSEGGTPSESDFF
J gene: TRBJ1-5; D gene: TRBD1; clone size: -; V gene: TRBV11-2; CDR3 DNA: TGTGCCAGTAGTACAGGGGGCAATCAGCCCCAGCATTTT; CDR3 protein: CASSTGGNQPQHF